The 30 T cell receptor beta chains presented below share a single source sample, sequenced in a study of technical replicates of blood from a handful of donors. Generated by immunoSEQ multiplex PCR, the TCRdb table keeps only in-frame clones and is missing some. The sample lists about 80,000 clones, around 90% occurring once. What was sequenced was T cells isolated from PBMCs. The receptors come from a human donor in good health.

This clone appeared once. The chain recombines TRBV6-5 with TRBJ1-2, with TRBD1 matching over 8 bases. Germline assignment: CDR1 MNHEY and CDR2 SVGAGI. This CDR3 contains 16 residues. J lost 6 bases, V lost 2 bases, and 11 bases had no gene match. The CDR3 spells CASSYHYRGKGDGYTF. CDR3 sequence (DNA): TGTGCCAGCAGTTACCATTACAGGGGGAAGGGAGATGGCTACACCTTC.

This rearrangement joins TRBV15 to TRBJ1-1, with D possibly TRBD1 on 6 matching bases. Germline-derived CDR1 and CDR2 are LNHNV and YYDKDF (reference sequence). Trimming removed 5 bases at V and 0 bases at J, with 10 bases between. This CDR3 spans 14 amino acids. CDR3 nucleotides: TGTGCCACCAGCTTGGGACACCTGAACACTGAAGCTTTCTTT. Amino acids: CATSLGHLNTEAFF.

CDR3 coding DNA: TGTGCTAGTGGTCAAACATCGACCGGGAAGGACTATGGCTACACCTTC. Amino acid sequence: CASGQTSTGKDYGYTF. The V and J genes are TRBV12-5 and TRBJ1-2; D is ambiguous. Germline-derived CDR1 and CDR2 are LGHNT and FRNRAP. V dropped 5 bases and J dropped 3 bases, with 19 bases sitting between them. The CDR3 length is 16 residues.

The chain couples TRBV6-5 to TRBJ1-1, with D tentatively TRBD1 (5 bases). The CDR3 totals 11 residues. Trimming removed 7 bases from V and 7 bases from J, with 10 bases in between. The germline gives CDR1 MNHEY, CDR2 SVGAGI. The CDR3 DNA follows: TGTGCCAGCACGCAGGGTGGTGAAGCTTTCTTT. Protein product: CASTQGGEAFF.

This clone was recorded only once. The V and J genes are TRBV2 and TRBJ1-1, with a possible D match to TRBD1 (6 bases). Trimming pared 3 bases from V and 5 bases from J, leaving 13 bases between. The germline V gene encodes CDR1 SNHLY and CDR2 FYNNEI. The CDR3 has 14 amino acids. The CDR3 loop is CASSDLWGQTEAFF. The CDR3 region has the DNA TGTGCCAGCAGTGATCTGTGGGGGCAAACTGAAGCTTTCTTT.

The DNA of the CDR3 is TGTGCCAGCAGAGTCACAGGGGGCGACACCGGGGAGCTGTTTTTT. Translated: CASRVTGGDTGELFF. J is TRBJ2-2 and V is TRBV7-6; TRBD1 matches at 9 bases. Germline CDR1 and CDR2: SGHVS and FNYEAQ. V lost 6 bases, J lost 3 bases, and 5 bases stayed unmatched. This CDR3 contains 15 residues.

The V call is TRBV27, the J call TRBJ2-1, with 7 bases lining up with TRBD2. V lost 9 bases, J lost 2 bases, and 13 bases stayed unmatched. This CDR3 spans 16 amino acids. The V gene's germline CDR1 is MNHEY and CDR2 SMNVEV (reference sequence). The CDR3 nucleotides are TGTGCCAGTAGCGCGACCGGACTAGGTCCCTACAATGAGCAGTTCTTC. Its translation is CASSATGLGPYNEQFF.

The chain combines TRBV28 with TRBJ1-4; D perhaps matches TRBD1 (5 bases). The CDR3 loop spans 17 amino acids. V was trimmed by 5 bases and J by 2 bases, leaving 18 bases between them. The germline V gene has CDR1 MDHEN and CDR2 SYDVKM. CDR3 protein: CASSVTWGVGTNEKLFF. The CDR3 DNA follows: TGTGCCAGCAGTGTTACGTGGGGGGTTGGGACTAATGAAAAACTGTTTTTT.

The chain is built from TRBV19 and TRBJ1-2; D might be TRBD1 (6 bases). Germline V gene data show CDR1 as LNHDA and CDR2 as SQIVND (reference sequence). This CDR3 region has 15 residues. Deletions cut 1 base from V and 6 bases from J, with 15 bases between. This CDR3 reads CASSIATGHHNGYTF. In DNA form, the CDR3 reads TGTGCCAGTAGTATAGCTACAGGGCACCACAATGGCTACACCTTC.

V and J are TRBV28 and TRBJ1-2; 8 bases match TRBD1. Germline trimming cut 5 bases from V and 6 bases from J; bases unmatched to any gene: 8. The CDR3 sequence is 14 residues long. Germline lookup yields CDR1 MDHEN and CDR2 SYDVKM. The CDR3 DNA sequence: TGTGCCAGCAGTGTACAGGGGGGGACTCATGGCTACACCTTC. Amino acid sequence: CASSVQGGTHGYTF.

This chain links TRBV5-1 with TRBJ2-7, with 9 bases fitting TRBD1. V shed 4 bases and J 1 base; nucleotides not matched to a gene: 9. CDR1 and CDR2 from the germline V gene are SGHRS and YFSETQ. This CDR3 contains 16 residues. The CDR3 DNA reads as TGCGCCAGCAGCACACAGCCCGGGACAGGGTCCTACGAGCAGTACTTC. Translation: CASSTQPGTGSYEQYF. Full variable domain (missing parts from reference TRBV5-1 and TRBJ2-7): KAGVTQTPRYLIKTRGQQVTLSCSPISGHRSVSWYQQTPGQGLQFLFEYFSETQRNKGNFPGRFSGRQFSNSRSEMNVSTLELGDSALYLCASSTQPGTGSYEQYFGPGTRLTVT.

The chain employs TRBV9 and TRBJ1-2, with D maybe TRBD1 (6 bases). V gave up 2 bases and J gave up 0 bases, with 11 bases separating them. Germline loops: CDR1 SGDLS, CDR2 YYNGEE. This CDR3 comprises 15 residues. The CDR3 protein is CASSVTDRSNYGYTF. CDR3 bases: TGTGCCAGCAGCGTCACGGACAGATCTAACTATGGCTACACCTTC.

This clone was counted once. The chain links TRBV29-1 to TRBJ1-4; 8 bases align to TRBD1. J lost 3 bases, V lost 7 bases, and 7 bases had no gene match. The CDR3 covers 14 residues. CDR1 and CDR2 (germline): SQVTM, ANQGSEA. The CDR3, as DNA: TGCAGCGCCAGACAGGGGAACTCTAATGAAAAACTGTTTTTT. Its translation is CSARQGNSNEKLFF.

The gene calls are TRBV7-9 and TRBJ1-2; no clear D. V lost 5 bases and J 0 bases, leaving 10 bases between the germline ends. Per germline, CDR1 SEHNR and CDR2 FQNEAQ (reference sequence). CDR3 length: 14 residues. The CDR3 DNA is TGTGCCAGCAGCCCCGTGGGCCCTAACTATGGCTACACCTTC. It is translated as CASSPVGPNYGYTF.

This chain connects TRBV27 to TRBJ2-3, with 7 bases aligning to TRBD2. The CDR3 sequence is 16 residues long. Germline loops: CDR1 MNHEY, CDR2 SMNVEV (reference sequence). J was trimmed by 6 bases and V by 6 bases; bases with no gene match: 15. The chain's CDR3 is CASRGQAGLLGDTQYF. The CDR3 nucleotides are TGTGCCAGCAGGGGTCAAGCGGGACTTTTGGGCGATACGCAGTATTTT.

The chain has TRBV11-1 and TRBJ1-1, with no clear D. The CDR3 covers 12 residues. V lost 5 bases and J 1 base, leaving 5 bases between the germline ends. Germline loops: CDR1 SGHAT, CDR2 FQDESV (reference sequence). The CDR3 loop reads CASSRQNTEAFF. The CDR3 region has the DNA TGTGCCAGCAGCCGACAGAACACTGAAGCTTTCTTT.

This clone was detected once. The rearrangement links TRBV5-4 to TRBJ2-7; possible D gene TRBD2, 6 bases. Trimming left V 2 bases short and J 3 bases short, with 15 bases between. The CDR3 length is 15 residues. Germline V CDR1 and CDR2: SGHNT, YYREEE (reference sequence). CDR3: CASSLGTPSFYEQYF. The CDR3 bases are TGTGCCAGCAGCTTAGGGACTCCAAGTTTCTACGAGCAGTACTTC. The full variable domain, with the rest looked up from reference TRBV5-4 and TRBJ2-7, is ETGVTQSPTHLIKTRGQQVTLRCSSQSGHNTVSWYQQALGQGPQFIFQYYREEENGRGNFPPRFSGLQFPNYSSELNVNALELDDSALYLCASSLGTPSFYEQYFGPGTRLTVT.

This clone has a single count. The chain combines TRBV27 with TRBJ2-5; D is uncertain. The CDR3 is made up of 11 amino acids. Germline V gene sequence: CDR1 MNHEY, CDR2 SMNVEV (reference sequence). Trimming shortened V by 5 bases and J by 6 bases, and 7 bases separated the two germline ends. The CDR3 sequence is CASSVLKTQYF. The CDR3 nucleotides are TGTGCCAGCAGTGTCTTAAAGACCCAGTACTTC.

The chain carries TRBV7-9 and TRBJ1-2, with D perhaps matching TRBD1 (5 bases). The germline gives CDR1 SEHNR, CDR2 FQNEAQ (reference sequence). Trimming took off 4 bases at V and 7 bases at J, with 22 bases between the two ends. The CDR3 sequence is 16 residues long. The CDR3 DNA reads TGTGCCAGCAGCTCAAACCCCAACACAGGAAGCCGTGGCTACACCTTC. Its translation is CASSSNPNTGSRGYTF. Supplemented by reference TRBV7-9 and TRBJ1-2, the full variable domain reads DTGVSQNPRHKITKRGQNVTFRCDPISEHNRLYWYRQTLGQGPEFLTYFQNEAQLEKSRLLSDRFSAERPKGSFSTLEIQRTEQGDSAMYLCASSSNPNTGSRGYTFGSGTRLTVV.

This chain connects TRBV6-1 to TRBJ1-3, with D tentatively TRBD1 (5 bases). V was clipped by 5 bases and J by 9 bases, with 11 bases between them. CDR1 and CDR2 (germline): MNHNS, SASEGT. The CDR3 covers 12 residues. CDR3 sequence reads: CASSPGGITIYF. CDR3 nucleotides: TGTGCCAGCAGTCCCGGGGGGATCACCATATATTTT.

The J gene is TRBJ2-7, the V gene TRBV7-2; TRBD2 matches 8 bases. The CDR3 consists of 14 residues. Germline values: CDR1 SGHTA, CDR2 FQGNSA. Trimming took 0 bases from V and 7 from J; bases not matched to a gene: 5. CDR3 amino acids: CASSLAGTSEEQYF. The CDR3 DNA sequence: TGTGCCAGCAGCTTAGCAGGGACTAGTGAGGAGCAGTACTTC.

V and J are TRBV19 and TRBJ2-6; 7 bases align to TRBD1. Germline V CDR1 and CDR2: LNHDA, SQIVND (reference sequence). The CDR3 length is 15 residues. Unmatched junction bases numbered 5, after V lost 5 bases and J lost 4 bases. CDR3 loop: CASSPRGTGANVLTF. DNA for the CDR3: TGTGCCAGTAGTCCCAGGGGGACCGGGGCCAACGTCCTGACTTTC.

This rearrangement joins TRBV27 to TRBJ2-7; possibly TRBD2 for D (5 bases). V lost 4 bases to trimming and J lost 0 bases, with 13 bases between them. Germline-derived CDR1 and CDR2 are MNHEY and SMNVEV (reference sequence). The CDR3 is 15 residues long. The CDR3 DNA reads as TGTGCCAGCAGTTCTTTACAACGGGGCTCCTACGAGCAGTACTTC. Its translation: CASSSLQRGSYEQYF.

CDR3 in amino acids: CASSHLAGDHNEQFF. The CDR3 DNA reads TGTGCCAGCAGCCACCTAGCGGGGGACCACAATGAGCAGTTCTTC. The chain links TRBV11-1 to TRBJ2-1; TRBD2 matches at 10 bases. V lost 5 bases and J lost 5; bases outside the gene matches: 6. Germline V gives CDR1 SGHAT, CDR2 FQDESV (reference sequence). The CDR3 runs 15 residues.

V usage is TRBV10-3 and J usage is TRBJ1-1, with D perhaps matching TRBD1 (6 bases). V was shortened by 6 bases and J by 1 base, with 12 bases between the two germline ends. Germline V gene lookup returns CDR1 ENHRY and CDR2 SYGVKD. There are 14 residues in the CDR3. The CDR3 here is CAIRGATGNTEAFF. The CDR3 region has the DNA TGTGCCATCAGGGGAGCGACAGGGAACACTGAAGCTTTCTTT.

This chain uses TRBV28 with TRBJ2-7; D not resolved. This CDR3 has 16 residues. V lost 3 bases and J lost 3, with 18 bases in between. Germline CDR1 and CDR2: MDHEN and SYDVKM. This chain's CDR3 is CASSFAARVPSYEQYF. CDR3 bases: TGTGCCAGCAGTTTCGCAGCTAGAGTACCCAGCTACGAGCAGTACTTC.

This clone was recorded once. The CDR3 nucleotides read TGTGCCAGCAGCCTCCAGGGGGGCCGGAACGAGCAGTACTTC. Translating it yields CASSLQGGRNEQYF. V usage is TRBV7-9 and J usage is TRBJ2-7; tentative D call: TRBD1 (7 bases). The CDR3 is 14 amino acids. Germline lookup yields CDR1 SEHNR and CDR2 FQNEAQ (reference sequence). The V end lost 5 bases, the J end lost 5 bases, and 16 bases lay between the germline ends.

The chain combines TRBV5-5 with TRBJ2-1; the D is unclear. CDR3 length: 11 residues. Germline CDR1 reads SGHKS; CDR2 reads YYEKEE (reference sequence). Trimming left V 3 bases short and J 8 bases short, with 6 bases between. This CDR3 is CASSSRDEQFF. The CDR3 DNA follows: TGTGCCAGCAGCTCTAGAGATGAGCAGTTCTTC. Looking up the rest from reference TRBV5-5 and TRBJ2-1 gives the full variable domain: DAGVTQSPTHLIKTRGQQVTLRCSPISGHKSVSWYQQVLGQGPQFIFQYYEKEERGRGNFPDRFSARQFPNYSSELNVNALLLGDSALYLCASSSRDEQFFGPGTRLTVL.

The chain is built from TRBV4-2 and TRBJ2-7; possibly TRBD2 for D (5 bases). Germline-derived CDR1 and CDR2 are LGHNA and YNFKEQ. The CDR3 has 15 residues. V lost 1 base and J lost 1, with 11 bases in between. CDR3 bases: TGTGCCAGCAGCCAAGGGGAGAATATGTCCTACGAGCAGTACTTC. This codes for CASSQGENMSYEQYF.

The gene calls are TRBV7-9 and TRBJ2-1; 9 nucleotides line up with TRBD2. CDR3 length: 11 residues. Germline lookup yields CDR1 SEHNR and CDR2 FQNEAQ (reference sequence). V lost 3 bases to trimming and J lost 14 bases; unmatched junction nucleotides: 2. CDR3 residues: CASSLRGGEFF. CDR3 coding DNA: TGTGCCAGCAGCTTGCGGGGGGGTGAGTTCTTC.